The rows below give T cell receptor beta chains drawn from one sample of a study of T-cell memory formation after mild COVID-19. TCRdb re-called the 5' RACE reads with MiXCR, one entry per CDR3 protein. The sample has some 54,000 distinct CDR3 sequences; 8% to 9.5% are singletons. Sequenced input: PBMCs or a T cell subset sorted from them (not recorded which). The source is a man between 18 and 29 years old who had mild COVID-19 (a few samples of this study predate the infection). Cell type and time point are not known. Each CDR3 is given with its conserved first and last residue. A D gene is named only where the DNA matches it firmly. Not all rows give a size; the values are once, few, many and, for expanded clones, a class.

V gene: TRBV7-6; J gene: TRBJ2-1; clone size: NA; D gene: TRBD2; CDR3 DNA: TGTGCCAGCAGCTTAGATGAAGATAGCGGGGAGTTCTTC; CDR3 protein: CASSLDEDSGEFF
V gene: TRBV11-2; J gene: TRBJ2-5; clone size: NA; D gene: TRBD2; CDR3 DNA: TGTGCCAGCAGGGGACTAGCGGGGGGGCTAGAGACCCAGTACTTC; CDR3 protein: CASRGLAGGLETQYF
V gene: TRBV5-1; J gene: TRBJ2-5; clone size: many; D gene: NA; CDR3 DNA: TGCGCCAGCAGCTTGGCAGTGACAGCCCAAGAGACCCAGTACTTC; CDR3 protein: CASSLAVTAQETQYF
V gene: TRBV15; J gene: TRBJ1-1; clone size: NA; D gene: NA; CDR3 DNA: TGTGCCACCAGCAGAGATTTAGAGACTGAAGCTTTCTTT; CDR3 protein: CATSRDLETEAFF
V gene: TRBV20-1; J gene: TRBJ1-2; clone size: few; D gene: NA; CDR3 DNA: TGCAGTGCTCCGCAGGGTTTGAGCTACACCTTC; CDR3 protein: CSAPQGLSYTF
V gene: TRBV11-1; J gene: TRBJ2-1; clone size: few; D gene: TRBD1; CDR3 DNA: TGTGCCAGCAGCTTAGCGGCAGGGGGCTCCTACAATGAGCAGTTCTTC; CDR3 protein: CASSLAAGGSYNEQFF
V gene: TRBV7-2; J gene: TRBJ1-1; clone size: NA; D gene: NA; CDR3 DNA: TGTGCCAGCAGCTTACGACTTTTGGGCGCTGAAGCTTTCTTT; CDR3 protein: CASSLRLLGAEAFF
V gene: TRBV6-1; J gene: TRBJ2-2; clone size: NA; D gene: TRBD2; CDR3 DNA: TGTGCCAGCCCAGCGGGACCGCAAGCGAACACCGGGGAGCTGTTTTTT; CDR3 protein: CASPAGPQANTGELFF
V gene: TRBV7-2; J gene: TRBJ2-5; clone size: many; D gene: TRBD2; CDR3 DNA: TGTGCCAGCAGCTTAGGGCTAGCGGGGGTGGAGACCCAGTACTTC; CDR3 protein: CASSLGLAGVETQYF
V gene: TRBV5-1; J gene: TRBJ2-5; clone size: NA; D gene: TRBD2; CDR3 DNA: TGCGCCAGCAGCTCGGGGGGTATAAGTGTGGGGACCCAGTACTTC; CDR3 protein: CASSSGGISVGTQYF
V gene: TRBV29-1; J gene: TRBJ1-4; clone size: many; D gene: NA; CDR3 DNA: TGCAGCGTTGAGAGGGTTAATGAAAAACTGTTTTTT; CDR3 protein: CSVERVNEKLFF
V gene: TRBV3-1; J gene: TRBJ2-7; clone size: NA; D gene: NA; CDR3 DNA: TGTGCCAGCAGGGATTCAGGCGGCTACGAGCAGTACTTC; CDR3 protein: CASRDSGGYEQYF
V gene: TRBV6-1; J gene: TRBJ2-7; clone size: NA; D gene: NA; CDR3 DNA: TGTGCCAGCAAGCGCGGGGACAGCTACGAGCAGTACTTC; CDR3 protein: CASKRGDSYEQYF
V gene: TRBV5-1; J gene: TRBJ2-3; clone size: NA; D gene: NA; CDR3 DNA: TGCGCCAGCAGTTCTCAGGGTACTAGCACAGATACGCAGTATTTT; CDR3 protein: CASSSQGTSTDTQYF
V gene: TRBV7-2; J gene: TRBJ1-5; clone size: few; D gene: TRBD1; CDR3 DNA: TGTGCCAGCAGCTTAGTCGGGACAGGGGGCGGGCAGCCCCAGCATTTT; CDR3 protein: CASSLVGTGGGQPQHF
V gene: TRBV5-1; J gene: TRBJ1-2; clone size: NA; D gene: TRBD1; CDR3 DNA: TGCGCCAGCAGCGGTGATGGGACAGGCCGGGGCGGCTACACCTTC; CDR3 protein: CASSGDGTGRGGYTF
V gene: TRBV7-2; J gene: TRBJ2-5; clone size: many; D gene: TRBD1; CDR3 DNA: TGTGCCAGCAGCTCCGGGACAGGGGGGGAGACCCAGTACTTC; CDR3 protein: CASSSGTGGETQYF
V gene: TRBV6-1; J gene: TRBJ2-7; clone size: NA; D gene: NA; CDR3 DNA: TGTGCCAGCAGTGAGCCTAGGAGAGAGCAGTACTTC; CDR3 protein: CASSEPRREQYF
V gene: TRBV5-6; J gene: TRBJ2-3; clone size: NA; D gene: TRBD2; CDR3 DNA: TGTGCCAGCAGATTGGGGGGGTACGGCACAGATACGCAGTATTTT; CDR3 protein: CASRLGGYGTDTQYF
V gene: TRBV11-2; J gene: TRBJ2-3; clone size: NA; D gene: TRBD2; CDR3 DNA: TGTGCCAGCAGCTTAGTAGCGGGGGGACGCACAGATACGCAGTATTTT; CDR3 protein: CASSLVAGGRTDTQYF
V gene: TRBV4-1; J gene: TRBJ2-1; clone size: NA; D gene: NA; CDR3 DNA: TGCGCCAGCAGCCAAGGAGGGAAGGCCTACAATGAGCAGTTCTTC; CDR3 protein: CASSQGGKAYNEQFF
V gene: TRBV4-3; J gene: TRBJ1-1; clone size: NA; D gene: TRBD1; CDR3 DNA: TGCGCCAGCAGCCACGAGTTCACGCAGGGGGCGAGGTACACTGAAGCTTTCTTT; CDR3 protein: CASSHEFTQGARYTEAFF
V gene: TRBV19; J gene: TRBJ2-1; clone size: NA; D gene: TRBD1; CDR3 DNA: TGTGCCAGTAGTACACCGGGACAGGGCTACAATGAGCAGTTCTTC; CDR3 protein: CASSTPGQGYNEQFF
V gene: TRBV4-3; J gene: TRBJ2-3; clone size: medium-sized; D gene: NA; CDR3 DNA: TGCGCCAGCAGCCAAGATCCCTCTAGAGCAGATACGCAGTATTTT; CDR3 protein: CASSQDPSRADTQYF
V gene: TRBV5-1; J gene: TRBJ2-5; clone size: few; D gene: NA; CDR3 DNA: TGCGCCAGCAGCTTGGCGGTCGCAGAGACCCAGTACTTC; CDR3 protein: CASSLAVAETQYF
V gene: TRBV7-9; J gene: TRBJ1-1; clone size: NA; D gene: NA; CDR3 DNA: TGTGCCAGCAGCTTATTGTCCGGTTTGAACACTGAAGCTTTCTTT; CDR3 protein: CASSLLSGLNTEAFF
V gene: TRBV5-1; J gene: TRBJ2-5; clone size: NA; D gene: NA; CDR3 DNA: TGCGCCAGCAGCTACGGGACCGAAGAGACCCAGTACTTC; CDR3 protein: CASSYGTEETQYF
V gene: TRBV7-2; J gene: TRBJ2-3; clone size: many; D gene: NA; CDR3 DNA: TGTGCCAGCAGCTGGTCCGGGGGCACAGATACGCAGTATTTT; CDR3 protein: CASSWSGGTDTQYF